These 9 T cell receptor beta chains were sequenced from one sample in a study of STAT5B mutations in CD4+ large granular lymphocyte leukemia. Sequencing used immunoSEQ multiplex PCR; TCRdb keeps in-frame clones, though not all of them. This table has 22,000 or so clones, 82% appearing once. Sequencing was performed on CD4+ T cells from blood buffy coats. Receptors originate from a human donor in good health.

The V call is TRBV7-3, the J call TRBJ1-6; no reliable D call. The germline CDR1 and CDR2 sequences are SGHTA and FQGTGA. The V end lost 1 base, the J end lost 8 bases, and 6 bases lay between the germline ends. This CDR3 has 13 residues. The CDR3 spells CASSLSLYSPLHF. The CDR3 bases are TGTGCCAGCAGCTTAAGCCTCTATTCACCCCTCCACTTT.

The chain recombines TRBV10-1 with TRBJ2-1, with a tentative D call TRBD2 (6 bases). The V end lost 4 bases, the J end lost 10 bases, and 23 bases lay between the germline ends. The CDR3 sequence is 16 residues long. Germline lookup yields CDR1 WNHNN and CDR2 SYGVQD (reference sequence). In DNA form, the CDR3 reads TGCGCCAGCAGTGGAAGGAGGGAGGAACCGTCTCGCGAGCAGTTCTTC. It codes for CASSGRREEPSREQFF.

The CDR3 is CAISQDSGNTIYF. Here the CDR3 DNA reads TGTGCCATCAGCCAGGACTCTGGAAACACCATATATTTT. The chain carries TRBV10-3 and TRBJ1-3; D not certain. Germline loops: CDR1 ENHRY, CDR2 SYGVKD. The CDR3 consists of 13 residues. Trimming stripped 6 bases from V and 0 bases from J, with 6 bases between.

This clone was seen more than once but under ten times. The V call is TRBV27, the J call TRBJ2-3; D call uncertain. CDR1 MNHEY and CDR2 SMNVEV come from the germline V gene (reference sequence). CDR3 length: 13 amino acids. The V gene lost 4 bases and the J gene lost 6 bases, with 11 bases spanning the gap. CDR3 in amino acids: CASSYNDADTQYF. In nucleotides, the CDR3 is TGTGCCAGCAGTTACAACGATGCGGATACGCAGTATTTT.

This clone was found once. The chain has TRBV29-1 and TRBJ2-1, with TRBD2 matching over 14 bases. CDR3 length: 14 residues. CDR1 and CDR2 (germline): SQVTM, ANQGSEA. The V and J ends lost 7 bases and 4 bases, in that order; junction bases with no gene match: 3. CDR3 loop: CSGWTSGGYNEQFF. In DNA form, the CDR3 reads TGCAGCGGCTGGACTAGCGGGGGGTACAATGAGCAGTTCTTC.

This sequence joins TRBV7-3 and TRBJ2-1; D ambiguous. The CDR3 consists of 16 residues. In germline, CDR1 is SGHTA, CDR2 FQGTGA. Trimming left V 4 bases short and J 4 bases short, with 17 bases between. The CDR3: CASSSSGGPRYNEQFF. The CDR3 DNA reads TGTGCCAGCAGCTCCTCCGGTGGACCTAGGTACAATGAGCAGTTCTTC. Full variable domain (rest looked up from reference TRBV7-3 and TRBJ2-1): GAGVSQTPSNKVTEKGKYVELRCDPISGHTALYWYRQSLGQGPEFLIYFQGTGAADDSGLPNDRFFAVRPEGSVSTLKIQRTERGDSAVYLCASSSSGGPRYNEQFFGPGTRLTVL.

V is TRBV5-4 and J is TRBJ2-2; 8 nucleotides agree with TRBD2. The CDR3 has 16 amino acids. V was pared by 4 bases and J by 4 bases, with 9 bases of the junction left unmatched. The germline V gene has CDR1 SGHNT and CDR2 YYREEE (reference sequence). CDR3 sequence reads: CASSLPGGGGTGELFF. In DNA form, the CDR3 reads TGTGCCAGCAGCCTCCCGGGGGGGGGCGGCACCGGGGAGCTGTTTTTT.

In its sample, this clone was seen a few times. The J gene is TRBJ2-7, the V gene TRBV7-2, with D unresolved. Deletions cut 0 bases from V and 6 bases from J, with 15 bases between. CDR1 and CDR2 (germline): SGHTA, FQGNSA. This CDR3 contains 15 residues. CDR3 sequence reads: CASSLALLRSSEQYF. The CDR3 region has the DNA TGTGCCAGCAGCTTAGCCCTCCTTCGAAGCTCCGAGCAGTACTTC.

V gene TRBV5-1 combines with J gene TRBJ1-5; 8 positions match TRBD1. The CDR3 sequence is 14 residues long. Losses at the gene ends were 4 bases for V and 2 bases for J; bases not matched to a gene: 2. The V gene's germline CDR1 is SGHRS and CDR2 YFSETQ. As DNA, the CDR3 is TGCGCCAGCAGCGAGACAGGGGGCAATCAGCCCCAGCATTTT. This codes for CASSETGGNQPQHF.